A single sample gave rise to the 25 T cell receptor beta chains below, sequenced in a study of blood T cell repertoires in COVID-19. Using immunoSEQ multiplex PCR, the repertoire was profiled, and TCRdb retains in-frame clones only, with some absent. The sample includes 85,000 to 120,000 clones, approximately 84% of them seen just once. The sequenced sample consisted of peripheral blood. The receptors shown here come from an older woman with acute or convalescent COVID-19.

This clone was observed a few times. The chain carries TRBV4-1 and TRBJ2-2; D is uncertain. Germline V gives CDR1 MGHRA, CDR2 YSYEKL. The CDR3 runs 14 residues. V dropped 5 bases and J dropped 1 base, with 8 bases sitting between them. In DNA form, the CDR3 reads TGCGCCAGCAGCAACAACAGGAACACCGGGGAGCTGTTTTTT. Encoded protein: CASSNNRNTGELFF.

The J gene is TRBJ1-2, the V gene TRBV4-2; 9 nucleotides match TRBD1. Unmatched junction bases numbered 7, after V lost 0 bases and J lost 8 bases. Germline-derived CDR1 and CDR2 are LGHNA and YNFKEQ. The CDR3 loop spans 15 amino acids. The CDR3, as DNA: TGTGCCAGCAGCCAAGACCTACAGGGGGCACGGGGCTACACCTTC. The encoded protein is CASSQDLQGARGYTF.

In its sample, this clone was seen a few times. The V and J genes are TRBV19 and TRBJ1-2, with 8 bases that match TRBD1. Germline values: CDR1 LNHDA, CDR2 SQIVND (reference sequence). J lost 3 bases, V lost 6 bases, and 6 bases had no gene match. CDR3 length equals 14 residues. CDR3 coding DNA: TGTGCCAGTAGAGTTCAGGGGGCGCACTATGGCTACACCTTC. Protein: CASRVQGAHYGYTF.

This rearrangement joins TRBV6-6 to TRBJ2-7; D unresolved. Germline CDR1 reads MNHNY; CDR2 reads SVGAGI (reference sequence). V was pared by 2 bases and J by 5 bases, with 10 bases between. The CDR3 spans 13 residues. The CDR3 region is CASSYSLSHEQYF. CDR3 DNA: TGTGCCAGCAGTTACAGCTTGTCTCACGAGCAGTACTTC.

This clone was seen a handful of times. This chain connects TRBV7-2 to TRBJ1-1; 9 bases line up with TRBD1. Germline CDR1 and CDR2: SGHTA and FQGNSA. The CDR3 length is 14 residues. V lost 5 bases, J lost 3 bases, and 4 bases stayed unmatched. The CDR3, as DNA: TGTGCCAGCAGCGCGACAGGGGGTGACACTGAAGCTTTCTTT. Amino acids: CASSATGGDTEAFF.

Comment on this clone: Likely a read error: the CDR3 ends without its conserved phenylalanine or tryptophan. It is unclear where the CDR3 begins or ends on the DNA, so no DNA is shown, and the CDR3 is as TCRdb lists it. This chain joins TRBV6-1 and TRBJ2-3; TRBD2, the table's D call, lacks a check against the DNA. The CDR3 spans 14 amino acids, including both terminal residues. CDR1 and CDR2 (germline): MNHNS, SASEGT. This CDR3 reads CASSDRLTSGSERV.

The chain has TRBV9 and TRBJ2-2, with D hard to call. Trimming took 0 bases from V and 1 from J, leaving 10 bases between them. The CDR3 runs 16 residues. Germline V gene data show CDR1 as SGDLS and CDR2 as YYNGEE. CDR3 nucleotide sequence: TGTGCCAGCAGCGTAGAGTATAACAGGAACACCGGGGAGCTGTTTTTT. Protein product: CASSVEYNRNTGELFF.

The chain has TRBV24-1 and TRBJ2-5, with D perhaps matching TRBD1 (6 bases). This CDR3 contains 13 residues. From germline, CDR1 is KGHDR and CDR2 SFDVKD. V was pared by 5 bases and J by 0 bases, with 6 bases between. CDR3 in amino acids: CATSGGHQETQYF. In nucleotides, the CDR3 is TGTGCCACCAGTGGGGGGCACCAAGAGACCCAGTACTTC.

The V gene is TRBV5-8, the J gene TRBJ2-3; 10 bases align to TRBD1. V was clipped by 1 base and J by 4 bases; unmatched bases: 6. The CDR3 is 16 residues long. CDR1 and CDR2 (germline): SGHTS, YDEGEE. CDR3 DNA sequence: TGTGCCAGCAGCTTGAGTTTGGGACAGGGGTCAGATACGCAGTATTTT. This sequence encodes CASSLSLGQGSDTQYF. Variable domain in full (rest from reference TRBV5-8 and TRBJ2-3): EAGVTQSPTHLIKTRGQQATLRCSPISGHTSVYWYQQALGLGLQFLLWYDEGEERNRGNFPPRFSGRQFPNYSSELNVNALELEDSALYLCASSLSLGQGSDTQYFGPGTRLTVL.

This clone appeared once. The rearrangement joins TRBV29-1 to TRBJ2-7; 7 nucleotides line up with TRBD2. After removal of 7 bases from V and 2 bases from J, the junction contained 5 bases not matched to a gene. The germline V gene encodes CDR1 SQVTM and CDR2 ANQGSEA. This CDR3 has 12 residues. CDR3 nucleotide sequence: TGCAGCGCTAGCGGCAATACCTACGAGCAGTACTTC. Its protein product is CSASGNTYEQYF.

The chain has TRBV6-5 and TRBJ1-4, with TRBD1 matching over 7 bases. The germline CDR1 and CDR2 sequences are MNHEY and SVGAGI. The CDR3 extends over 15 amino acids. Germline trimming cut 6 bases from V and 12 bases from J; bases unmatched to any gene: 16. The CDR3 DNA is TGTGCCAGCAGCGGTCGTTACAGGGGCCCTCACGAACTGTTTTTT. This gives the protein CASSGRYRGPHELFF.

The chain couples TRBV10-3 to TRBJ2-5, with TRBD2 identical over 7 bases. V was clipped by 3 bases and J by 3 bases; unmatched bases: 4. Germline CDR1 and CDR2: ENHRY and SYGVKD. The CDR3 totals 14 residues. The CDR3 spells CAISDRLAEETQYF. The CDR3 DNA reads TGTGCCATCAGTGATAGGCTAGCGGAAGAGACCCAGTACTTC.

The rearrangement links TRBV27 to TRBJ2-7; 13 bases align to TRBD2. Germline trimming cut 4 bases from V and 3 bases from J; bases unmatched to any gene: 6. Germline V gives CDR1 MNHEY, CDR2 SMNVEV (reference sequence). This CDR3 is built from 16 residues. As DNA, the CDR3 is TGTGCCAGCAGTTCCAGGACTAGCGGGGGCCTCTACGAGCAGTACTTC. Translated, it gives CASSSRTSGGLYEQYF.

This clone showed up just a few times. This sequence joins TRBV27 and TRBJ1-3, with D uncertain. Between the trimmed V and J ends, which lost 0 bases and 3 bases, there was a span of 6 bases. This CDR3 is built from 14 residues. Germline lookup yields CDR1 MNHEY and CDR2 SMNVEV (reference sequence). CDR3 nucleotide sequence: TGTGCCAGCAGTTTATCTTCTGTTGGAAACACCATATATTTT. It codes for CASSLSSVGNTIYF.

The chain uses TRBV5-1 and TRBJ1-2, with 7 bases matching TRBD1. The J segment lost 4 bases and the V segment lost 3 bases, leaving 9 bases of the junction unmatched. The CDR3 totals 15 residues. The germline gives CDR1 SGHRS, CDR2 YFSETQ. In DNA, the CDR3 is TGCGCCAGCAGCTCCGGGACAGAACGCCTCTATGGCTACACCTTC. Translated, it gives CASSSGTERLYGYTF.

This clone came up once. The chain uses TRBV11-1 and TRBJ2-2; 9 nucleotides align to TRBD1. The germline CDR1 and CDR2 sequences are SGHAT and FQDESV (reference sequence). V lost 2 bases, J lost 5 bases, and 3 bases stayed unmatched. The CDR3 contains 15 residues. The chain's CDR3 is CASSLRQGGTGELFF. The CDR3 DNA sequence: TGTGCCAGCAGCTTACGACAGGGGGGGACCGGGGAGCTGTTTTTT.

The gene calls are TRBV11-2 and TRBJ2-5; 13 nucleotides align to TRBD2. This CDR3 has 15 residues. Germline loops: CDR1 SGHAT, CDR2 FQNNGV. J gave up 4 bases and V 5 bases, and 4 bases lay outside the gene matches. The CDR3 reads CASSIGLAGVETQYF. Here the CDR3 DNA reads TGTGCCAGCAGCATCGGACTAGCGGGAGTAGAGACCCAGTACTTC.

In regard to this clone: The same CDR3 arises from other DNA sequences in this sample as well. The genes are TRBV5-1 and TRBJ1-1, with 8 positions matching TRBD1. V shed 0 bases and J 1 base; nucleotides not matched to a gene: 2. This CDR3 region has 15 residues. In germline, CDR1 is SGHRS, CDR2 YFSETQ. CDR3 amino acids: CASSLGGQGNTEAFF. CDR3 nucleotides: TGCGCCAGCAGCTTGGGAGGACAGGGGAACACTGAAGCTTTCTTT.

The rearrangement uses TRBV5-6 and TRBJ1-1; D is perhaps TRBD1 (5 bases). V was pared by 3 bases and J by 6 bases, with 12 bases between. The CDR3 is made up of 13 amino acids. Germline V CDR1 and CDR2: SGHDT, YYEEEE. CDR3 DNA: TGTGCCAGCAGCTGGGGATGGGGGGCTGAAGCTTTCTTT. It yields the protein CASSWGWGAEAFF.

J is TRBJ1-3 and V is TRBV13; D possibly corresponds to TRBD1 (6 bases). Germline V gene sequence: CDR1 PRHDT, CDR2 FYEKMQ (reference sequence). V gave up 4 bases and J gave up 4 bases, with 8 bases separating them. The length of the CDR3 is 13 residues. CDR3 sequence reads: CASSSGQGNTIYF. In DNA, the CDR3 is TGTGCCAGCAGCTCCGGACAGGGAAACACCATATATTTT.

V usage is TRBV5-1 and J usage is TRBJ2-2; D is ambiguous. The CDR3 covers 15 residues. Germline V CDR1 and CDR2: SGHRS, YFSETQ. Trimming shortened V by 0 bases and J by 8 bases, and 14 bases separated the two germline ends. The CDR3 sequence is CASSLDISGAGELFF. Written as DNA, the CDR3 is TGCGCCAGCAGCTTGGACATTTCGGGTGCGGGGGAGCTGTTTTTT.

This clone has a single count. The chain employs TRBV10-3 and TRBJ1-2; 8 bases are shared with TRBD1. Per the germline V gene, CDR1 is ENHRY and CDR2 is SYGVKD. V lost 8 bases to trimming and J lost 2 bases; unmatched junction nucleotides: 4. The CDR3 runs 13 residues. The CDR3 loop is CAIPDRENYGYTF. The CDR3 bases are TGTGCCATCCCGGACAGGGAAAACTATGGCTACACCTTC.

This clone came up a few times. V gene TRBV11-2 combines with J gene TRBJ2-7; 12 positions agree with TRBD2. This CDR3 has 16 amino acids. Per germline, CDR1 SGHAT and CDR2 FQNNGV. V shed 6 bases, J shed 4 bases, and the junction held 10 bases outside the gene matches. The CDR3 region has the DNA TGTGCCAGCAGTTCGCCCCGGACTAGCGGGATATACGAGCAGTACTTC. Translation: CASSSPRTSGIYEQYF.

This clone was detected only a few times. The genes are TRBV7-8 and TRBJ2-5; 8 nucleotides match TRBD1. The CDR3 runs to 14 residues. CDR1 and CDR2 from the germline V gene are SGHVS and FQNEAQ. Trimming took 6 bases from V and 5 from J; bases not matched to a gene: 8. The CDR3 region is CASRSDRGPETQYF. The CDR3 DNA reads TGTGCCAGCAGGTCCGACAGGGGTCCCGAGACCCAGTACTTC.

The chain uses TRBV7-9 and TRBJ2-7, with 7 bases matching TRBD2. This CDR3 region has 16 residues. CDR1 and CDR2 from the germline V gene are SEHNR and FQNEAQ (reference sequence). The J segment lost 3 bases and the V segment lost 1 base, leaving 9 bases of the junction unmatched. CDR3 sequence (DNA): TGTGCCAGCAGCTTAGGGGCCGGGGGGTTCCGCTACGAGCAGTACTTC. Translation: CASSLGAGGFRYEQYF.